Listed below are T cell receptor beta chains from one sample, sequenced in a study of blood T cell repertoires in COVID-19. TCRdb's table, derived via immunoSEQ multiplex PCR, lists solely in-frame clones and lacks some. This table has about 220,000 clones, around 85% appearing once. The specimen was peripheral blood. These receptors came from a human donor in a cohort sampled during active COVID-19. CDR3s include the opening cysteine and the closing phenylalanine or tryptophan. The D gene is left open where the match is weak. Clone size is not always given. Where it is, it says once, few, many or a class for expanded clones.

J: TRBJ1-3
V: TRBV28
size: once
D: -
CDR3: CASRAPLSSGNTIYF
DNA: TGTGCCAGCAGGGCACCACTAAGCTCTGGAAACACCATATATTTT

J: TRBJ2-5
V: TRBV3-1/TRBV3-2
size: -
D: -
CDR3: CASRFAGMNDVLGTQYF
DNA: TGTGCCAGCCGTTTCGCGGGGATGAATGATGTTTTGGGGACCCAGTACTTC

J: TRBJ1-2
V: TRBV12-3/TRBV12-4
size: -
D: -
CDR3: CASRGTLGYGYTF
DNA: TGTGCCAGCAGGGGGACTCTTGGCTATGGCTACACCTTC

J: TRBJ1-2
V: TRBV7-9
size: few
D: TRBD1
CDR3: CASTLGQDYGYTF
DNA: TGTGCCAGCACCCTAGGACAGGATTATGGCTACACCTTC

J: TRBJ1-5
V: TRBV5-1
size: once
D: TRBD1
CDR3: CASSPDRGGNQPQHF
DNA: TGCGCCAGCAGCCCAGACAGGGGCGGCAATCAGCCCCAGCATTTT

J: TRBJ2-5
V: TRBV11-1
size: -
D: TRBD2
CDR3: CASSLVASGSVKTQYF
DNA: TGTGCCAGCAGCTTAGTGGCTAGCGGGAGTGTAAAGACCCAGTACTTC

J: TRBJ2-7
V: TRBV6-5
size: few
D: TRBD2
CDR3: CASIDSSGTYEQYF
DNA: TGTGCCAGCATCGACTCCAGCGGGACCTACGAGCAGTACTTC

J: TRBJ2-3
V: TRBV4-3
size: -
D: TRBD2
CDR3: CASSQGGLAGSTDTQYF
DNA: TGCGCCAGCAGCCAAGGCGGACTAGCGGGTAGCACAGATACGCAGTATTTT

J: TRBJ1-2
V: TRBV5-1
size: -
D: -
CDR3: CASSNGWGDYGYTF
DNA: TGCGCCAGCAGCAACGGATGGGGAGACTATGGCTACACCTTC

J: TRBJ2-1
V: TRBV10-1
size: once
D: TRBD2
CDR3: CASLSESPSSGEQFF
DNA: TGCGCCAGCTTGTCTGAGTCCCCCTCTAGCGGGGAGCAGTTCTTC

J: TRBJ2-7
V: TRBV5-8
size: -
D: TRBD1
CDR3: CASSLASGRGYEQYF
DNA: TGTGCCAGCAGCTTGGCCTCGGGCAGGGGGTACGAGCAGTACTTC

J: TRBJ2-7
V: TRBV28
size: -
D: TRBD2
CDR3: CASSSPEAGPTYEQYF
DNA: TGTGCCAGCAGTTCCCCTGAAGCGGGACCAACCTACGAGCAGTACTTC

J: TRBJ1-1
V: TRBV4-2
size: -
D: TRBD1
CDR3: CASSPTDRGRAEAFF
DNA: TGTGCCAGCAGCCCCACCGACAGGGGAAGGGCTGAAGCTTTCTTT

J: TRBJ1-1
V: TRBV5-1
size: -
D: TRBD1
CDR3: CASSPGQGGLNTEAFF
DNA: TGCGCCAGCAGCCCAGGACAGGGGGGCCTGAACACTGAAGCTTTCTTT

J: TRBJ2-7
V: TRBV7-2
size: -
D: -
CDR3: CASSLARGGGRSYEQYF
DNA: TGTGCCAGCAGCTTAGCCCGTGGGGGGGGCCGTTCCTACGAGCAGTACTTC